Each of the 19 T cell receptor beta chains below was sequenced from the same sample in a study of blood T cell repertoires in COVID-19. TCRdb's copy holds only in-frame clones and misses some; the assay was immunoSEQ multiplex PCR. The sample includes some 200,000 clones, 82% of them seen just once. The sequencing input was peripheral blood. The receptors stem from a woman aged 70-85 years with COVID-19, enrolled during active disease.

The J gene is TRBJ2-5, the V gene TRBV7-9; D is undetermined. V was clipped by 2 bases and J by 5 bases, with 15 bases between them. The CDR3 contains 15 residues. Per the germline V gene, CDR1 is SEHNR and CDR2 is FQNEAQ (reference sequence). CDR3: CASSLSAAVGETQYF. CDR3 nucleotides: TGTGCCAGCAGCTTAAGCGCGGCCGTCGGGGAGACCCAGTACTTC.

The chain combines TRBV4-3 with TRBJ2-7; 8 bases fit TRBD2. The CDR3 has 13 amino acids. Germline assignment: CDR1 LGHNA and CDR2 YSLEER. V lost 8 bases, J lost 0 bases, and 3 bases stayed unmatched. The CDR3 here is CASVSGASYEQYF. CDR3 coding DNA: TGCGCCAGCGTTAGCGGGGCCTCCTACGAGCAGTACTTC.

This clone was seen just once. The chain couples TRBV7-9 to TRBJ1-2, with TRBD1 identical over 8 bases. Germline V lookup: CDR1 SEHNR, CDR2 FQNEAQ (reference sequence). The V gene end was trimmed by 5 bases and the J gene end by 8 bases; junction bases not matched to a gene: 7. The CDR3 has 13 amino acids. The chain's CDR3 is CASSPGQGLGYTF. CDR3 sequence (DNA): TGTGCCAGCAGCCCCGGACAGGGACTCGGCTACACCTTC.

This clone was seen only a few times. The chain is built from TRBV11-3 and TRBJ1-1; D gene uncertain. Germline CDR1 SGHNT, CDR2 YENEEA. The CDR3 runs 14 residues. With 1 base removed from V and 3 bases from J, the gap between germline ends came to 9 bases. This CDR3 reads CASSLGGQYTEAFF. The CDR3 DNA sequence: TGTGCCAGCAGCTTAGGAGGGCAGTACACTGAAGCTTTCTTT.

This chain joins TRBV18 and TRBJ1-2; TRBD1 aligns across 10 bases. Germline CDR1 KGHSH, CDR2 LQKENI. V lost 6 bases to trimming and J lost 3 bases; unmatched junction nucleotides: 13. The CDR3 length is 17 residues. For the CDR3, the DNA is TGTGCCAGCTCTCAACTCAGGGGACAGGGGCTTCACTATGGCTACACCTTC. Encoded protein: CASSQLRGQGLHYGYTF.

CDR3 in amino acids: CASSLYRDLNSQPQHF. The CDR3 DNA reads as TGTGCCAGCAGCTTATACAGGGATTTGAACTCGCAGCCCCAGCATTTT. J is TRBJ1-5 and V is TRBV5-6; TRBD1 is a possible D gene (6 bases). The CDR3 is made up of 16 amino acids. V shed 2 bases and J shed 7 bases, with 19 bases lying between them. Germline CDR1 and CDR2: SGHDT and YYEEEE.

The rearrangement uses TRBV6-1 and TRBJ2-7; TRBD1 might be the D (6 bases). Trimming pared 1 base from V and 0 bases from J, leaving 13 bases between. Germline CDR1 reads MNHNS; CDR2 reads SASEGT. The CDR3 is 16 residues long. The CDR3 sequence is CASSEEWGRLSYEQYF. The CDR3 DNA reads TGTGCCAGCAGTGAAGAGTGGGGGCGCCTCTCCTACGAGCAGTACTTC.

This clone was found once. Written as DNA, the CDR3 is TGTGCCAGCAGTTTAACTAACCTGAACACTGAAGCTTTCTTT. This translates into CASSLTNLNTEAFF. This chain connects TRBV27 to TRBJ1-1; no definite D call. V lost 2 bases and J lost 0, with 7 bases in between. Germline V CDR1 and CDR2: MNHEY, SMNVEV (reference sequence). CDR3 length: 14 amino acids.

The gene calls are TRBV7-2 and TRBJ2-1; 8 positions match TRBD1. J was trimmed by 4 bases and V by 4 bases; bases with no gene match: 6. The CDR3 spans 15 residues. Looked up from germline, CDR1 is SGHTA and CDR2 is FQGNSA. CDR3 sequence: CASSSPGQGYNEQFF. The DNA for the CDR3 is TGTGCCAGCAGCTCACCCGGACAGGGTTACAATGAGCAGTTCTTC.

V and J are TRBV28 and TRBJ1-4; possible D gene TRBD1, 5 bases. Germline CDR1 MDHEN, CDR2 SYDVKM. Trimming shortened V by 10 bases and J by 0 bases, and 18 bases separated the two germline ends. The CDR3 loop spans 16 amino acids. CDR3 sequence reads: CATQQVGIATNEKLFF. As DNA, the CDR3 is TGTGCCACCCAACAGGTGGGGATTGCAACTAATGAAAAACTGTTTTTT.

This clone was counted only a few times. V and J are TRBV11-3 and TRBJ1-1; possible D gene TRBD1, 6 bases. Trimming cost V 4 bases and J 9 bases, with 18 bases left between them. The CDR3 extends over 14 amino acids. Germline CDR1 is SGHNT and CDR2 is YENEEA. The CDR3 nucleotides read TGTGCCAGCAGCTCGACAGGAGCCCCAAGCAAAGCTTTCTTT. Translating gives CASSSTGAPSKAFF.

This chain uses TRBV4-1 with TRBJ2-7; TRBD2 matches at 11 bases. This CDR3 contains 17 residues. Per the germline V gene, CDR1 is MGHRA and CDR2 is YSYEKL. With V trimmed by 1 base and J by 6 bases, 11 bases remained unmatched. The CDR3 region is CASSQAPRLAGSGEQYF. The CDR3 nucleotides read TGCGCCAGCAGCCAAGCCCCTAGACTAGCGGGATCGGGCGAGCAGTACTTC.

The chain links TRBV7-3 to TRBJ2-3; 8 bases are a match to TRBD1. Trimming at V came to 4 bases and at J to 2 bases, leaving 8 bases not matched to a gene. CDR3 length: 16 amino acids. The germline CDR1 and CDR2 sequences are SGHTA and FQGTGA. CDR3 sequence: CASSSAPGGSTDTQYF. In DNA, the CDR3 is TGTGCCAGCAGCTCAGCACCAGGGGGCTCCACAGATACGCAGTATTTT.

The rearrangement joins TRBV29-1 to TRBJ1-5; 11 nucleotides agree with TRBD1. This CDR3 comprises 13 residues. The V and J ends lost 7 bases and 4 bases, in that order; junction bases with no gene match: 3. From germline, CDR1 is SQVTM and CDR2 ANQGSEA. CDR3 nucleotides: TGCAGCGCTGGGACAGGGGGTAATCAGCCCCAGCATTTT. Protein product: CSAGTGGNQPQHF.

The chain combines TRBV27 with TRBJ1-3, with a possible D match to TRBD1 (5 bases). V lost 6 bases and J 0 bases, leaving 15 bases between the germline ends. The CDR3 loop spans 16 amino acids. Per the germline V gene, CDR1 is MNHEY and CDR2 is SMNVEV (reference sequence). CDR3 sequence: CASSRGEGISGNTIYF. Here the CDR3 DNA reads TGTGCCAGCAGCCGGGGGGAGGGCATCTCTGGAAACACCATATATTTT.

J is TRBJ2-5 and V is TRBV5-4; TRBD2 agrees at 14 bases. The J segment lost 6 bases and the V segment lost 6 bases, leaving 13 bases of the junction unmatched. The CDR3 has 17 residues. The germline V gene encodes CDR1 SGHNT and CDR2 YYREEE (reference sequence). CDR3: CASTATGTSGSIKTQYF. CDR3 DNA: TGTGCCAGCACCGCTACCGGGACTAGCGGGAGTATCAAGACCCAGTACTTC.

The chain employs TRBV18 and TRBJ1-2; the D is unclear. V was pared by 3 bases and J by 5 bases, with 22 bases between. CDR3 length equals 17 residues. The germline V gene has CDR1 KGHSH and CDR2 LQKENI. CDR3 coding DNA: TGTGCCAGCTCACCTCCGGGGATTCCGGACTCTATATATGGCTACACCTTC. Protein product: CASSPPGIPDSIYGYTF.

CDR3 protein: CASSRASGTGSSYEQYF. Written as DNA, the CDR3 is TGTGCCAGCTCACGAGCCTCCGGGACAGGGAGCTCCTACGAGCAGTACTTC. The chain employs TRBV18 and TRBJ2-7, with 9 bases matching TRBD1. V gave up 4 bases and J gave up 0 bases; unmatched junction bases: 10. This CDR3 spans 17 amino acids. The germline gives CDR1 KGHSH, CDR2 LQKENI.

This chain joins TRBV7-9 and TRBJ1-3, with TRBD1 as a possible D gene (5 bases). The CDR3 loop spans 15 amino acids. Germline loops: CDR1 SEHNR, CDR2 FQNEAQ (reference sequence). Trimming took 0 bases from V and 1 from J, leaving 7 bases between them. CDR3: CASSLARGSGNTIYF. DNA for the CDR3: TGTGCCAGCAGCTTAGCGCGGGGGTCTGGAAACACCATATATTTT.